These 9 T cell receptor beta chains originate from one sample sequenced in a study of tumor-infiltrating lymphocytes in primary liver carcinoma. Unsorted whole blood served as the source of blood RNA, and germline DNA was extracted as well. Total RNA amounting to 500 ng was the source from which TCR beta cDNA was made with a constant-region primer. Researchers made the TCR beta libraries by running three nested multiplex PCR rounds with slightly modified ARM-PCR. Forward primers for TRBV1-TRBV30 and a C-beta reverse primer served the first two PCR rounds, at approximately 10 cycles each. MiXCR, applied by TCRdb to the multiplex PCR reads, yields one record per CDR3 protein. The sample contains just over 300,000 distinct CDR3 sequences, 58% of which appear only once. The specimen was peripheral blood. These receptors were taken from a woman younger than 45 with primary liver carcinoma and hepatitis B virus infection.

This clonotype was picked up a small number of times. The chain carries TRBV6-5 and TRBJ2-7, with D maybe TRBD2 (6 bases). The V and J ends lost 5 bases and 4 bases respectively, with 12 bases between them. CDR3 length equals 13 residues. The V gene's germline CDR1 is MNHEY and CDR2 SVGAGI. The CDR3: CASSKAGTYEQYF. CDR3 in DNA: TGTGCCAGCAGTAAAGCCGGGACTTACGAGCAGTACTTC.

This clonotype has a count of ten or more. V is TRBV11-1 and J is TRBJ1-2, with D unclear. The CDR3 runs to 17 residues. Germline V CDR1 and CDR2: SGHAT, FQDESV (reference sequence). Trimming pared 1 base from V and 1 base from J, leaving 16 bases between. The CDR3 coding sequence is TGTGCCAGCAGCTTAGGTGGCACCGGACGGGTTAACTATGGCTACACCTTC. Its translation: CASSLGGTGRVNYGYTF.

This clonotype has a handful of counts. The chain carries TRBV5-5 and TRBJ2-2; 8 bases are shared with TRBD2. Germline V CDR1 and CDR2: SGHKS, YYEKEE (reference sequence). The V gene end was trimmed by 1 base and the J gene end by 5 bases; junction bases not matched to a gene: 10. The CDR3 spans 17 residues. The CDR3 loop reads CASSLSTSGSVTGELFF. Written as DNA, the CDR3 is TGTGCCAGCAGCTTGTCCACGAGCGGGAGTGTTACCGGGGAGCTGTTTTTT. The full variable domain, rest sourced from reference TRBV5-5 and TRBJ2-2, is DAGVTQSPTHLIKTRGQQVTLRCSPISGHKSVSWYQQVLGQGPQFIFQYYEKEERGRGNFPDRFSARQFPNYSSELNVNALLLGDSALYLCASSLSTSGSVTGELFFGEGSRLTVL.

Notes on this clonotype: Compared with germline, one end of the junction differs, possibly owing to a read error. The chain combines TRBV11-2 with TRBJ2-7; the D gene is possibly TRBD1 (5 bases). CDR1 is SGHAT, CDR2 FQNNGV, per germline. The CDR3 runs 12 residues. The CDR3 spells CTSSLQVHEQYF. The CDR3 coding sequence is TGTACCAGCAGCTTACAGGTGCACGAGCAGTACTTC.

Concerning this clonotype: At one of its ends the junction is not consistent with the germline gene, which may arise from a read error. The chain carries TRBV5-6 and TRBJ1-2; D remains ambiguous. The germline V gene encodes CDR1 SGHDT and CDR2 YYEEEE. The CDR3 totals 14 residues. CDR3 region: CVSKAGIGNYGYTF. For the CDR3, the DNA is TGTGTCAGCAAAGCAGGTATTGGAAACTATGGCTACACCTTC. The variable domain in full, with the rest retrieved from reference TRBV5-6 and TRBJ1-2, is DAGVTQSPTHLIKTRGQQVTLRCSPKSGHDTVSWYQQALGQGPQFIFQYYEEEERQRGNFPDRFSGHQFPNYSSELNVNALLLGDSALYLCVSKAGIGNYGYTFGSGTRLTVV.

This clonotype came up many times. The CDR3: CASRRTGLVGDEQFF. CDR3 DNA sequence: TGTGCCAGCAGACGAACGGGACTAGTTGGCGATGAGCAGTTCTTC. The chain uses TRBV12-3 or TRBV12-4 and TRBJ2-1; 8 bases map to TRBD2. With 6 bases clipped from V and 8 bases from J, the junction kept 12 bases outside the gene matches. The CDR3 runs 15 residues.

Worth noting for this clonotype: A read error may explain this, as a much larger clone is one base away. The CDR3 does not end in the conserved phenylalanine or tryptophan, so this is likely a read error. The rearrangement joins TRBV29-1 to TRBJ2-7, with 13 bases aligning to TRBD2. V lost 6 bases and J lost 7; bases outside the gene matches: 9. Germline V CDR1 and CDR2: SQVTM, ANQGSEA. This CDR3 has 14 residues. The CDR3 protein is CSVRTSGGPWEQYS. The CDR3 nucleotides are TGCAGCGTAAGGACTAGCGGGGGTCCGTGGGAGCAGTACTCC.

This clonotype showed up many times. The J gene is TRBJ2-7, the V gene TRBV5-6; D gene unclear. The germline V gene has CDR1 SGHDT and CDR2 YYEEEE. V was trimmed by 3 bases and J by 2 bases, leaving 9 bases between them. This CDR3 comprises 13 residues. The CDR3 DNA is TGTGCCAGCAGCTCCGACGGCACCTACGAGCAGTACTTC. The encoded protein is CASSSDGTYEQYF.

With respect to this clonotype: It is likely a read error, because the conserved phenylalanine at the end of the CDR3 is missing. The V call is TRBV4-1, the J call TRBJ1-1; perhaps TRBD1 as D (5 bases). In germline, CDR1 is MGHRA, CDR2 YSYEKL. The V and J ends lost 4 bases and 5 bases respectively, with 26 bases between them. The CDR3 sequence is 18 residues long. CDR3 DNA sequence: TGCGCCAGCAGCCTAACAACAGGCCTAGGGGCCCTGACTACTGAAGCTTTCTTA. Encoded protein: CASSLTTGLGALTTEAFL.